The subject of this entry is one TCR beta chain. Its antigen is not identified. Germline CDR1 is SEHNR and CDR2 is FQNEAQ (reference sequence). The CDR3 has 15 residues. The ends lost 7 bases at V and 2 bases at J; junction bases unmatched: 7. The data derive from a study of cytomegalovirus exposure and HLA in healthy donors. Study-level information: As an earlier analysis found, 150 million to 200 million T cells yielded about 120 million unique TCR beta sequences.

Points from the study as a whole: Other equally common chains were less clonally expanded than HLA-associated TCR beta chains, a later analysis showed. Associated with HLA alleles at 0.05 false discovery rate in a later analysis were 16,951 TCR beta sequences.

The study ran its PCR with 60 Vbeta and 13 Jbeta primers. The repertoire was sequenced with immunoSEQ multiplex PCR; TCRdb's copy has only in-frame clones and lacks some. This table holds under 75,000 clones, approximately 74% found once. The V call is TRBV7-9, the J call TRBJ2-3; TRBD2 agrees at 9 bases. Sequencing input: PBMCs. The sequence came from a man aged 40-50 years in good health and CMV-seropositive. The CDR3 DNA reads TGTGCCAGCACCACGGGACTAGCCATCACAGATACGCAGTATTTT. Residues: CASTTGLAITDTQYF. Full variable domain (rest looked up from reference TRBV7-9 and TRBJ2-3): DTGVSQNPRHKITKRGQNVTFRCDPISEHNRLYWYRQTLGQGPEFLTYFQNEAQLEKSRLLSDRFSAERPKGSFSTLEIQRTEQGDSAMYLCASTTGLAITDTQYFGPGTRLTVL.